This section outlines one T cell receptor (beta chain) sequence together with its context. The identical CDR3 is also encoded by other nucleotide sequences in the sample. Authors' processing steps: How many nucleated cells were present was estimated from reference gene primer amplification. Libraries were prepared by immunoSEQ multiplex PCR; TCRdb keeps only in-frame clonotypes and omits some of them. The D gene and trimming were derived from the DNA, and the V and J assignments and clone size from that table. The data contain 100,000 to 150,000 clones, roughly 90% of them singletons. This entry belongs to a study of blood T cell repertoires in COVID-19. On the study more broadly: Specimens from acute and convalescent COVID-19 originated in the United States, Italy and Spain. Nucleic acid was either cDNA or gDNA, and it came from T cells, B-cell-depleted T cells, or PBMCs.

CDR1 MDHEN and CDR2 SYDVKM come from the germline V gene. The CDR3 runs to 13 residues. The V segment lost 6 bases and the J segment 2 bases; nucleotides outside the gene matches: 3. The chain carries TRBV28 and TRBJ2-7; TRBD2 agrees at 8 bases. Sequencing was done on a sample of peripheral blood. This TCR came from a man aged 65 to 85 with active COVID-19. CDR3 loop: CASSPGGAYEQYF. For the CDR3, the DNA is TGTGCCAGCAGCCCGGGAGGGGCCTACGAGCAGTACTTC.